The clone carrying this T cell receptor (beta chain) showed up many times. As to time point: persistent/refractory GD, antithyroid drugs over 5 years with positive TRAb. PBMC RNA served as the TCR library source. This specimen comes from a study of regulatory T cells in long-lasting Graves disease. The CDR3 sequence is 11 residues long. V gave up 8 bases and J gave up 6 bases, with 11 bases separating them. Construction of the TCR beta libraries employed iRepertoire HTBI primers in conjunction with Arm-PCR of CDR3 regions. TCRdb re-called the multiplex PCR reads through MiXCR, storing one row per CDR3 protein. The sample lists over 350,000 distinct CDR3 sequences, less than 25% occurring once.

This sequence originates from a female donor with Graves disease. This rearrangement joins TRBV12-3 or TRBV12-4 to TRBJ2-7; D is unresolved. Sequences were derived from peripheral blood mononuclear cells (PBMCs), sampled when the disease was refractory, from a patient treated with antithyroid drugs. CDR3 sequence: CASGRVGEQYF. The CDR3, as DNA: TGTGCCAGCGGAAGGGTAGGCGAGCAGTACTTC.